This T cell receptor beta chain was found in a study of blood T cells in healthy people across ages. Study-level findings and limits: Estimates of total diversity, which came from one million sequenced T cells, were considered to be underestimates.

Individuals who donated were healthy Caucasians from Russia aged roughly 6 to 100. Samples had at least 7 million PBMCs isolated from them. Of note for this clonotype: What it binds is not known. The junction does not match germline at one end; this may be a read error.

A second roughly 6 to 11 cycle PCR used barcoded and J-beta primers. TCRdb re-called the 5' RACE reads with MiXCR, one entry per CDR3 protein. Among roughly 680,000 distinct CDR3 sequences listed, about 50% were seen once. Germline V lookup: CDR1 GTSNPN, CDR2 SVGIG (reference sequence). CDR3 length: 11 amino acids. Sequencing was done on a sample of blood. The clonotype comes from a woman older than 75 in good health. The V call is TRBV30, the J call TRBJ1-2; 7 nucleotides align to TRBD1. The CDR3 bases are TGTGCCGGGAGTACAGGGGTCGGCTACACCTTC. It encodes CAGSTGVGYTF.